The 23 T cell receptor beta chains in this list originate from one sample, sequenced in a study of immune heterogeneity within non-small cell lung tumors. Bulk tumor gDNA, 450 to 600 ng per sample, served as the TCR template. Several biopsies per primary tumor, spaced far apart, were taken during surgery. Curative surgery was performed on patients who had untreated, newly diagnosed non-small cell lung cancer. Multiplex PCR with 32 V and 13 J primers amplified TCR beta CDR3. TCRdb called the multiplex PCR reads again in MiXCR, with one record for every CDR3 protein. The data contain 5,000 or so distinct CDR3 sequences, about 20% of them singletons. The specimen sequenced was lung tumor tissue. The source is a man aged 55 to 70 with non-small cell lung cancer.

In its sample, this clonotype ranks as medium-sized. The chain links TRBV5-1 to TRBJ2-7; the D gene could be TRBD1 or TRBD2 (6 bases each). CDR3 length: 15 residues. Germline V gives CDR1 SGHRS, CDR2 YFSETQ. The germline V and J ends were trimmed by 0 bases and 2 bases, with 12 bases remaining between them. The CDR3 coding sequence is TGCGCCAGCAGCTTGGCGGCGGGACAAGCCTACGAGCAGTACTTC. Residues: CASSLAAGQAYEQYF.

This chain links TRBV2 with TRBJ1-5; 8 positions agree with TRBD1. From germline, CDR1 is SNHLY and CDR2 FYNNEI. The J segment lost 12 bases and the V segment lost 5 bases, leaving 9 bases of the junction unmatched. The CDR3 length is 13 residues. The CDR3 loop is CASSPLQGAHQHF. For the CDR3, the DNA is TGTGCCAGCAGTCCTCTCCAGGGGGCCCACCAGCATTTT.

V gene TRBV27 combines with J gene TRBJ1-4; D gene uncertain. CDR3 size: 14 residues. Germline CDR1 reads MNHEY; CDR2 reads SMNVEV (reference sequence). V shed 4 bases and J shed 4 bases, with 10 bases lying between them. The CDR3 is CASSSLDLNEKLFF. The CDR3, as DNA: TGTGCCAGCAGTTCACTGGACCTTAATGAAAAACTGTTTTTT.

This clonotype has a handful of counts. This chain links TRBV2 with TRBJ2-5, with D hard to call. Trimming removed 9 bases from V and 4 bases from J, with 9 bases in between. The CDR3 contains 11 residues. Germline CDR1 and CDR2: SNHLY and FYNNEI. CDR3 protein: CASSQTETQYF. The CDR3 DNA sequence: TGTGCCAGTAGCCAAACAGAGACCCAGTACTTC.

This clonotype ranks as medium-sized. This chain links TRBV12-3 or TRBV12-4 with TRBJ1-5, with a weak D call TRBD1 (6 bases). Trimming took off 3 bases at V and 2 bases at J, with 8 bases between the two ends. The CDR3 consists of 14 residues. This CDR3 reads CASSFPGGNQPQHF. The CDR3 DNA reads as TGTGCCAGCAGTTTTCCAGGGGGCAATCAGCCCCAGCATTTT.

The chain links TRBV12-3 or TRBV12-4 to TRBJ2-4; no definite D call. CDR3 length equals 17 residues. V dropped 2 bases and J dropped 0 bases, with 14 bases sitting between them. The CDR3 DNA sequence: TGTGCCAGCAGTTTAACTACAGAAAATATAGCCAAAAACATTCAGTACTTC. Its translation is CASSLTTENIAKNIQYF.

The chain has TRBV27 and TRBJ1-2, with 9 bases fitting TRBD1. The CDR3 has 17 amino acids. Per germline, CDR1 MNHEY and CDR2 SMNVEV (reference sequence). V lost 5 bases to trimming and J lost 4 bases; unmatched junction nucleotides: 14. For the CDR3, the DNA is TGTGCCAGCAGTCTTAATTTCCGGGACAGGGCCCTCTATGGCTACACCTTC. Amino acids: CASSLNFRDRALYGYTF.

By proportion, this clonotype is medium-sized. Written as DNA, the CDR3 is TGTGCCAGCAGCTTAGTTGGGACTGATAAGCCCCAGCATTTT. It codes for CASSLVGTDKPQHF. The V call is TRBV11-2, the J call TRBJ1-5, with D maybe TRBD1 (5 bases). Trimming removed 1 base from V and 8 bases from J, with 12 bases in between. The CDR3 is 14 amino acids. CDR1 SGHAT and CDR2 FQNNGV come from the germline V gene.

The chain is built from TRBV2 and TRBJ1-5; the D gene is possibly TRBD1 (6 bases). Per germline, CDR1 SNHLY and CDR2 FYNNEI. V was shortened by 3 bases and J by 0 bases, with 6 bases between the two germline ends. The length of the CDR3 is 14 residues. This chain's CDR3 is CASSEGHSNQPQHF. The CDR3, as DNA: TGTGCCAGCAGTGAGGGACATAGCAATCAGCCCCAGCATTTT.

This clonotype qualifies as medium-sized. The rearrangement uses TRBV19 and TRBJ2-7; 9 positions match TRBD1. The CDR3 is made up of 14 amino acids. Germline V gene lookup returns CDR1 LNHDA and CDR2 SQIVND (reference sequence). V was pared by 4 bases and J by 6 bases, with 7 bases of the junction left unmatched. CDR3: CASSKQGAPREQYF. DNA for the CDR3: TGTGCCAGTAGTAAACAGGGGGCGCCCCGCGAGCAGTACTTC.

This chain uses TRBV27 with TRBJ2-1; TRBD2 matches at 8 bases. Germline V gene lookup returns CDR1 MNHEY and CDR2 SMNVEV (reference sequence). V trimming: 3 bases; J trimming: 4 bases; junction bases outside the gene matches: 8. There are 16 residues in the CDR3. The CDR3 reads CASSLQLAEKYNEQFF. The CDR3, as DNA: TGTGCCAGCAGTTTGCAACTAGCGGAGAAATACAATGAGCAGTTCTTC.

A note on this clonotype: One junction end disagrees with the germline gene, perhaps due to a read error. V and J are TRBV28 and TRBJ2-3; D is undetermined. CDR3 length: 13 residues. Germline CDR1 and CDR2: MDHEN and SYDVKM. CDR3 nucleotide sequence: TGTTCCAGCAGTTTATCTCAGGAAGATACGCAGTATTTT. Translated: CSSSLSQEDTQYF. Using reference TRBV28 and TRBJ2-3 for the parts outside the CDR3, the full variable domain is DVKVTQSSRYLVKRTGEKVFLECVQDMDHENMFWYRQDPGLGLRLIYFSYDVKMKEKGDIPEGYSVSREKKERFSLILESASTNQTSMYLCSSSLSQEDTQYFGPGTRLTVL.

This clonotype was seen a few times. V gene TRBV5-6 combines with J gene TRBJ1-2, with 11 bases lining up with TRBD1. The V and J ends lost 0 bases and 2 bases, in that order; junction bases with no gene match: 0. The CDR3 is 15 residues long. Looked up from germline, CDR1 is SGHDT and CDR2 is YYEEEE. The chain's CDR3 is CASSLGDRGNYGYTF. CDR3 nucleotide sequence: TGTGCCAGCAGCTTGGGGGACAGGGGGAACTATGGCTACACCTTC.

This clonotype counts as medium-sized (0.01 to 0.1%). The chain uses TRBV12-3 or TRBV12-4 and TRBJ1-2; D is unresolved. Deletions cut 3 bases from V and 4 bases from J, with 12 bases between. There are 14 residues in the CDR3. CDR3 in amino acids: CASSFDGLTYGYTF. In DNA form, the CDR3 reads TGTGCCAGCAGTTTTGACGGACTGACCTATGGCTACACCTTC.

This rearrangement joins TRBV5-1 to TRBJ2-1; possible D gene TRBD1, 6 bases. CDR1 is SGHRS and CDR2 is YFSETQ in the germline V gene. V was trimmed by 4 bases and J by 6 bases, leaving 14 bases between them. The CDR3 loop spans 14 amino acids. The chain's CDR3 is CASSGYRDRNEQFF. CDR3 nucleotides: TGCGCCAGCAGCGGATACAGGGACCGCAATGAGCAGTTCTTC.

The rearrangement joins TRBV19 to TRBJ2-3; 7 bases map to TRBD2. The CDR3 is made up of 14 amino acids. Germline trimming cut 5 bases from V and 5 bases from J; bases unmatched to any gene: 7. The germline V gene has CDR1 LNHDA and CDR2 SQIVND (reference sequence). The CDR3 DNA is TGTGCCAGTAGTGCGGGAGAGGTGCGAGATACGCAGTATTTT. Residues: CASSAGEVRDTQYF. Drawing the rest from reference TRBV19 and TRBJ2-3, the complete variable domain is DGGITQSPKYLFRKEGQNVTLSCEQNLNHDAMYWYRQDPGQGLRLIYYSQIVNDFQKGDIAEGYSVSREKKESFPLTVTSAQKNPTAFYLCASSAGEVRDTQYFGPGTRLTVL.

The chain couples TRBV11-2 to TRBJ1-1; no reliable D call. The CDR3 covers 14 residues. The germline V and J ends were trimmed by 2 bases and 1 base, with 8 bases remaining between them. Looked up from germline, CDR1 is SGHAT and CDR2 is FQNNGV. The CDR3 DNA reads TGTGCCAGCAGCTTATATCAGGAGAACACTGAAGCTTTCTTT. It encodes CASSLYQENTEAFF.

This clonotype is medium-sized in the sample. The chain has TRBV5-1 and TRBJ2-7; 10 bases match TRBD1. This CDR3 comprises 16 residues. Germline CDR1 is SGHRS and CDR2 is YFSETQ. J lost 2 bases, V lost 1 base, and 6 bases had no gene match. For the CDR3, the DNA is TGCGCCAGCAGCTTGAGGGGGACAGGGGTCCCCTACGAGCAGTACTTC. Its protein is CASSLRGTGVPYEQYF.

The J gene is TRBJ2-7, the V gene TRBV2; the D call may be TRBD1 or TRBD2 (5 bases each). Trimming cost V 2 bases and J 4 bases, with 12 bases left between them. The CDR3 is 14 amino acids. Looked up from germline, CDR1 is SNHLY and CDR2 is FYNNEI. This CDR3 is CASSELAGTYEQYF. The DNA for the CDR3 is TGTGCCAGCAGTGAATTAGCAGGGACGTACGAGCAGTACTTC.

This clonotype is labeled medium-sized. The chain combines TRBV18 with TRBJ2-1, with D perhaps matching TRBD2 (6 bases). Looked up from germline, CDR1 is KGHSH and CDR2 is LQKENI. This CDR3 spans 15 amino acids. The V end was cut by 2 bases, the J end by 6 bases, with 14 bases between. In nucleotides, the CDR3 is TGTGCCAGCTCACCAAAGGGCGCTAGCGCCAATGAGCAGTTCTTC. Translated: CASSPKGASANEQFF.

There are a few counts of this clonotype. The rearrangement uses TRBV5-1 and TRBJ1-2; 7 nucleotides agree with TRBD1. The CDR3 has 16 residues. With 4 bases clipped from V and 1 base from J, the junction kept 10 bases outside the gene matches. CDR1 is SGHRS and CDR2 is YFSETQ in the germline V gene. The CDR3, as DNA: TGCGCCAGCAGCCCCTGGGGGGACAGTATTAACTATGGCTACACCTTC. Encoded protein: CASSPWGDSINYGYTF.

By its share, this clonotype is medium-sized (0.01 to 0.1%). The genes are TRBV19 and TRBJ1-1; D is perhaps TRBD1 (5 bases). The V gene's germline CDR1 is LNHDA and CDR2 SQIVND (reference sequence). Trimming removed 3 bases from V and 10 bases from J, with 15 bases in between. The CDR3 totals 13 residues. The CDR3 region is CASSILGGLGAFF. CDR3 nucleotide sequence: TGTGCCAGTAGTATTTTGGGGGGGTTAGGAGCTTTCTTT.

The gene calls are TRBV7-2 and TRBJ1-4; a weak D match, TRBD1 (6 bases). Deletions cut 4 bases from V and 8 bases from J, with 17 bases between. The CDR3 extends over 15 amino acids. The germline gives CDR1 SGHTA, CDR2 FQGNSA. The CDR3 DNA sequence: TGTGCCAGCAGCTGGTTACAGGGCCCGGGGGAAAAACTGTTTTTT. Protein sequence: CASSWLQGPGEKLFF.